The T cell receptor beta chain described here comes from a study of T cells in Graves' hyperthyroidism and ophthalmopathy. Study-level background: Peripheral blood was secured at the point of initial diagnosis, before any treatment.

This clonotype was seen only once. The antigen is not known. The ends lost 6 bases at V and 0 bases at J; junction bases unmatched: 6. Germline CDR1 is SNHLY and CDR2 is FYNNEI. The CDR3 totals 15 residues. Findings and caveats of the study: Most thyroid clonotypes with frequency above 0.001 were detected in blood.

Hyperthyroidism had been newly diagnosed in patients aged 18 to 65, and its duration was under 2 months. Every diagnosis used clinical symptoms, serum thyroxine and TRAb, thyroid ultrasound and orbital computed tomography. Amplification of TCR beta CDR3 regions used RNA as the template. The HTBI primer set served for first-round RT-PCR of the TCR CDR3. TCRdb reprocessed the multiplex PCR reads via MiXCR and lists one record per CDR3 protein. The sample contains a few hundred thousand distinct CDR3 sequences, around 20% of which appear only once. This TCR was recovered from a woman between 50 and 59 years old with Graves' hyperthyroidism. The source material was blood. The chain uses TRBV2 and TRBJ2-7, with 9 positions matching TRBD2. The CDR3 nucleotides read TGTGCCAGCAGCCCCAATAGCGGGAGCTCCTACGAGCAGTACTTC. This sequence encodes CASSPNSGSSYEQYF. The whole variable domain, remainder taken from reference TRBV2 and TRBJ2-7, is EPEVTQTPSHQVTQMGQEVILRCVPISNHLYFYWYRQILGQKVEFLVSFYNNEISEKSEIFDDQFSVERPDGSNFTLKIRSTKLEDSAMYFCASSPNSGSSYEQYFGPGTRLTVT.